This TCR beta chain appears in the sequencing data of a study of blood T cell repertoires in COVID-19. Study summary: The United States, Italy and Spain supplied acute and convalescent COVID-19 samples. Sources were T cells, B-cell-depleted T cells, or PBMCs; the material itself was cDNA or gDNA.

Original analysis: Reference gene primer amplification in the assay estimated nucleated cell counts. Generated by immunoSEQ multiplex PCR, the TCRdb table keeps only in-frame clones and is missing some. V and J calls and clone size are given by that table; D and trimming were obtained from the DNA. The sample holds some 100,000 clones, about 91% seen once. As to this clone: The same CDR3 arises from other DNA sequences in this sample as well.

This CDR3 has 13 amino acids. Deletions cut 2 bases from V and 8 bases from J, with 7 bases between. The sequencing sample was made of peripheral blood. The gene calls are TRBV12-3 or TRBV12-4 and TRBJ1-6, with D perhaps matching TRBD1 (6 bases). The receptor was derived from a man between 45 and 60 years old with acute or convalescent COVID-19. The CDR3 coding sequence is TGTGCCAGCAGTTTAAAGGGGGATTCACCCCTCCACTTT. As protein: CASSLKGDSPLHF.